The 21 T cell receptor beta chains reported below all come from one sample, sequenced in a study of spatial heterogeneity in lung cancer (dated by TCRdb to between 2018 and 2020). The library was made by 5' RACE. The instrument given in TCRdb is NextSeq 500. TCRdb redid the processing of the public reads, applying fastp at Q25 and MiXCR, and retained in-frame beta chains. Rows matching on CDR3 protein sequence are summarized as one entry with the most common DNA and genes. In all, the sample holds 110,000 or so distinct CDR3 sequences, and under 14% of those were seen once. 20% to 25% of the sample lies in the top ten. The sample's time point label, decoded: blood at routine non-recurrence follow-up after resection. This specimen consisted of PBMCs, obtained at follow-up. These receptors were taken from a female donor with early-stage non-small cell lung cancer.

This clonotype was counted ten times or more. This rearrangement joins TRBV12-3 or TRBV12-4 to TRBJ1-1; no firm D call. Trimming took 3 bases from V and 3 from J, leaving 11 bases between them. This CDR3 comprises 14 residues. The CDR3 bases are TGTGCCAGCAGTTTCGGCAGGAGGGACACTGAAGCTTTCTTT. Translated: CASSFGRRDTEAFF.

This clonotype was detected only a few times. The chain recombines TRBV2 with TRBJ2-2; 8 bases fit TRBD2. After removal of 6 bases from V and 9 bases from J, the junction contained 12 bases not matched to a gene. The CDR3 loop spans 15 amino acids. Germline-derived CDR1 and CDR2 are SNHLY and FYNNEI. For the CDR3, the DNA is TGTGCCAGCAGCAACCCGGGACTAGTTGCTCGGGAGCTGTTTTTT. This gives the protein CASSNPGLVARELFF.

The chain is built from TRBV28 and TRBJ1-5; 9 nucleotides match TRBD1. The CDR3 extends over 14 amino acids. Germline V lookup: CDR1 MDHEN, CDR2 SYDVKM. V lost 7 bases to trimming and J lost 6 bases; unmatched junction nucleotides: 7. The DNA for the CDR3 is TGTGCCAGCACACCGGGACAGGGCAGTCAGCCCCAGCATTTT. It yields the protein CASTPGQGSQPQHF.

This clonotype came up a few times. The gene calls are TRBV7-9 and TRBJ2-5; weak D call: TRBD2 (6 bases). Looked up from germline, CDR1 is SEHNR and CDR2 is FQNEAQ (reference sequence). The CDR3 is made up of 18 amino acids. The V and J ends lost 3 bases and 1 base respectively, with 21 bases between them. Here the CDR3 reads CASSFPLQRAATQETQYF. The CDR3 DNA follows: TGTGCCAGCAGCTTTCCCCTTCAGCGGGCAGCCACCCAAGAGACCCAGTACTTC.

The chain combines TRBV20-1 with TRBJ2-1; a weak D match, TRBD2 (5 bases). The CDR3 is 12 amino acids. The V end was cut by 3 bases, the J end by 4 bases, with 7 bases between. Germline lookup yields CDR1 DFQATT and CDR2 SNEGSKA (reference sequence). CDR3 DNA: TGCAGTGCTAGCTGGGAGTACAATGAGCAGTTCTTC. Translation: CSASWEYNEQFF.

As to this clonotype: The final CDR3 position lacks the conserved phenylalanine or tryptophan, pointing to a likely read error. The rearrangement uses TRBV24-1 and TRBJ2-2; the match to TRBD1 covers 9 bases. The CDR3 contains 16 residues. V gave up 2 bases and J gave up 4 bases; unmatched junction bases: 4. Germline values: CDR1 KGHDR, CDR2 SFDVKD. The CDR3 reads CATSDYRGRSTGELFL. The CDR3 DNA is TGTGCCACCAGTGATTACAGGGGGCGTAGCACCGGGGAGCTGTTTCTT.

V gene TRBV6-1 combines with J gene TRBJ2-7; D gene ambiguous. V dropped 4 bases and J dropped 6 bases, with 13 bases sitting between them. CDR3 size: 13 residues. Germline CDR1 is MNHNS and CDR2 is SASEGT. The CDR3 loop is CASSVTLASEQYV. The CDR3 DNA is TGTGCCAGCAGTGTAACCTTAGCATCCGAGCAGTACGTC.

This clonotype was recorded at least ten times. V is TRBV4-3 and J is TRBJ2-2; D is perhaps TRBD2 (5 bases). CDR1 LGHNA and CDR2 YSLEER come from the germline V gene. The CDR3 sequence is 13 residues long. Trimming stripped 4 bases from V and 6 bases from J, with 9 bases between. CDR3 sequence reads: CASSPGEPGELFF. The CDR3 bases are TGCGCCAGCAGCCCCGGGGAACCCGGGGAGCTGTTTTTT.

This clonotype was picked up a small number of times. The CDR3 sequence is CSAPGQVETQYF. The CDR3 coding sequence is TGCAGTGCCCCGGGACAGGTGGAGACCCAGTACTTC. The chain couples TRBV20-1 to TRBJ2-5, with 8 bases identical to TRBD1. The CDR3 is 12 residues long. Germline lookup yields CDR1 DFQATT and CDR2 SNEGSKA (reference sequence). V gave up 6 bases and J gave up 5 bases; unmatched junction bases: 5.

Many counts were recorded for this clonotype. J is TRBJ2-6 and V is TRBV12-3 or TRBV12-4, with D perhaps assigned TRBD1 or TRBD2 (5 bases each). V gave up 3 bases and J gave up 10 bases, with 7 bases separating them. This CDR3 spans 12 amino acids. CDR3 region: CASSLGRNVLTF. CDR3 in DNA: TGTGCCAGCAGTTTGGGACGGAACGTCCTGACTTTC.

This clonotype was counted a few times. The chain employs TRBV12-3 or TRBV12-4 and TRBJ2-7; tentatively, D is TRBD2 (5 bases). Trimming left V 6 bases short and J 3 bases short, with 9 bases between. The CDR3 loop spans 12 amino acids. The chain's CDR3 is CASSPSHYEQYF. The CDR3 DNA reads TGTGCCAGCAGCCCTAGCCACTACGAGCAGTACTTC.

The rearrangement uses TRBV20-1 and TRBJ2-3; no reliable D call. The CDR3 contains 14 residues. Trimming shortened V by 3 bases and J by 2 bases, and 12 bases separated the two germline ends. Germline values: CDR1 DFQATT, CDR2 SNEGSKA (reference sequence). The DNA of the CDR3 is TGCAGTGCTAGGGCCCTTGAAATCACAGATACGCAGTATTTT. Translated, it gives CSARALEITDTQYF.

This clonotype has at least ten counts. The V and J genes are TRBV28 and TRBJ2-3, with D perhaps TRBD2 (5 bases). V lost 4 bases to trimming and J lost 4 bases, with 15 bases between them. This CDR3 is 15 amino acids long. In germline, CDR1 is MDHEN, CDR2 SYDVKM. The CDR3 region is CASSSGSEGPDTQYF. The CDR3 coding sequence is TGTGCCAGCAGTTCGGGAAGTGAGGGTCCAGATACGCAGTATTTT.

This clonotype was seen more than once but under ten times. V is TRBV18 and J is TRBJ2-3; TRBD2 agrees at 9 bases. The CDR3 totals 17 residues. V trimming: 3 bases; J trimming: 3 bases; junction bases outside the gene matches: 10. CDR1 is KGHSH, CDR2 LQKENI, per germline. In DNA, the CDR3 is TGTGCCAGCTCACCGCCGAGACTAGCGGACCTAACAGATACGCAGTATTTT. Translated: CASSPPRLADLTDTQYF.

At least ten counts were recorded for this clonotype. As DNA, the CDR3 is TGCAGCGAAAGGACAGGGGGCACAGATACGCAGTATTTT. Its protein product is CSERTGGTDTQYF. The gene calls are TRBV29-1 and TRBJ2-3; TRBD1 agrees at 9 bases. The J segment lost 1 base and the V segment lost 7 bases, leaving 3 bases of the junction unmatched. Germline V CDR1 and CDR2: SQVTM, ANQGSEA. The CDR3 loop spans 13 amino acids.

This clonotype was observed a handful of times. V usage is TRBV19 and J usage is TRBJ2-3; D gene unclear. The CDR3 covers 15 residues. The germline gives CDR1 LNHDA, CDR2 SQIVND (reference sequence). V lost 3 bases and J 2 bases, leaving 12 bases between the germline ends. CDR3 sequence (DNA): TGTGCCAGTAGTATTGTCTTTGGCTACACAGATACGCAGTATTTT. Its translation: CASSIVFGYTDTQYF.

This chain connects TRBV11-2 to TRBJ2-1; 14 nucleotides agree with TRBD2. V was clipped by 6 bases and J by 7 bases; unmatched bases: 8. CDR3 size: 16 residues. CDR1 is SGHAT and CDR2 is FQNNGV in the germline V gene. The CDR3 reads CASRAIGTSGRNEQFF. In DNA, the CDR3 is TGTGCCAGCAGAGCGATCGGGACTAGCGGGAGAAATGAGCAGTTCTTC.

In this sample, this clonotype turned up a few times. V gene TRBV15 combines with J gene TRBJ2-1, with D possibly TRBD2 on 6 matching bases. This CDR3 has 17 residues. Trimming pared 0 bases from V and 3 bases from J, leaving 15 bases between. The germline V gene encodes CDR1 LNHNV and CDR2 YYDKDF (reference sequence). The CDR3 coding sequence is TGTGCCACCAGCAGAGATCATCCGACTAGTTTCTACAATGAGCAGTTCTTC. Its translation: CATSRDHPTSFYNEQFF. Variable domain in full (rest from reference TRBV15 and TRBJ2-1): DAMVIQNPRYQVTQFGKPVTLSCSQTLNHNVMYWYQQKSSQAPKLLFHYYDKDFNNEADTPDNFQSRRPNTSFCFLDIRSPGLGDTAMYLCATSRDHPTSFYNEQFFGPGTRLTVL.

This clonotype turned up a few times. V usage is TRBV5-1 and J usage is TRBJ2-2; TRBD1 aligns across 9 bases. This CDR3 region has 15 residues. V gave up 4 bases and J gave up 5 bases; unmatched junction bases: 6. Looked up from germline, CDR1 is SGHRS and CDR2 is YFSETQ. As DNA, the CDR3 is TGCGCCAGCAGCAAGGGACAGGGAAGGACCGGGGAGCTGTTTTTT. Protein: CASSKGQGRTGELFF.

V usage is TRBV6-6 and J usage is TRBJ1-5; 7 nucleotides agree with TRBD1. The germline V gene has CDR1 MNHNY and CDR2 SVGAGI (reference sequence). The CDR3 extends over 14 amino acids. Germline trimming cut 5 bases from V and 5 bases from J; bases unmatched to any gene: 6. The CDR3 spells CASSGGTADQPQHF. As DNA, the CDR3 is TGTGCCAGCAGTGGCGGGACAGCAGATCAGCCCCAGCATTTT.

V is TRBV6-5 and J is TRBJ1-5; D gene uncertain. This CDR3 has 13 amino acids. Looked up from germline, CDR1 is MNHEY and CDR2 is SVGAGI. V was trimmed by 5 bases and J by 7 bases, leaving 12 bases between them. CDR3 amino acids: CASSVRMGQPQHF. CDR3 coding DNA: TGTGCCAGCAGTGTTAGGATGGGGCAGCCCCAGCATTTT.